The rows below give T cell receptor beta chains drawn from one sample of a study of cytomegalovirus exposure and HLA in healthy donors. Using immunoSEQ multiplex PCR, the repertoire was profiled, and TCRdb retains in-frame clones only, with some absent. The data contain roughly 110,000 clones, approximately 79% of them singletons. Material: PBMCs. The origin of the receptors is a man aged 18 to 35 in good health and CMV-seronegative. Each CDR3 is given with its conserved first and last residue. D genes are given only for firm matches. Some rows have no size entry. The others give once, few or many, or a class for an expanded clone.

abundance	d_gene	v_gene	j_gene	CDR3aa	CDR3nt
NA	NA	TRBV7-2	TRBJ1-3	CASSLERGSSSGNTIYF	TGTGCCAGCAGCTTAGAGAGGGGGTCTTCCTCTGGAAACACCATATATTTT
NA	NA	TRBV29-1	TRBJ1-2	CSVGQNYGYTF	TGCAGCGTTGGACAGAACTATGGCTACACCTTC
once	TRBD2	TRBV7-8	TRBJ2-1	CASSLEVAVAGGRHEQFF	TGTGCCAGCAGCTTAGAAGTGGCGGTAGCGGGGGGGCGGCATGAGCAGTTCTTC
NA	NA	TRBV18	TRBJ2-3	CASSRAGTGTDTQYF	TGTGCCAGCTCACGAGCAGGTACCGGCACAGATACGCAGTATTTT
once	TRBD1	TRBV9	TRBJ2-7	CASSVGGTGGPYEQYF	TGTGCCAGCAGCGTAGGGGGAACAGGGGGGCCCTACGAGCAGTACTTC
few	NA	TRBV5-4	TRBJ2-7	CASSPWTGSEGEQYF	TGTGCCAGCAGCCCGTGGACTGGGTCCGAGGGAGAGCAGTACTTC
NA	TRBD1	TRBV7-2	TRBJ1-1	CASSSNRGNTEAFF	TGTGCCAGCAGCTCCAACAGGGGGAACACTGAAGCTTTCTTT
NA	TRBD1	TRBV29-1	TRBJ2-7	CSVRTGEGYEQYF	TGCAGCGTCCGGACAGGGGAAGGGTACGAGCAGTACTTC
NA	NA	TRBV15	TRBJ2-3	CATSRTYTQYF	TGTGCCACCAGCAGAACATATACGCAGTATTTT
NA	TRBD1	TRBV25-1	TRBJ2-7	CASRGQNNYEQYF	TGTGCCAGCAGGGGACAGAATAACTACGAGCAGTACTTC
NA	NA	TRBV18	TRBJ1-5	CASSTDGDSNQPQHF	TGTGCCAGCTCAACCGACGGAGATAGCAATCAGCCCCAGCATTTT
many	NA	TRBV29-1	TRBJ1-2	CSAPGSLANYGYTF	TGCAGCGCCCCCGGGTCTTTGGCCAACTATGGCTACACCTTC
NA	NA	TRBV6-6	TRBJ1-2	CASSLREGISYGYTF	TGTGCCAGCAGTCTTCGGGAGGGGATTAGCTATGGCTACACCTTC
few	NA	TRBV6-1	TRBJ1-1	CASSESREFRNTEAFF	TGTGCCAGCAGTGAATCGAGGGAATTTAGGAACACTGAAGCTTTCTTT
NA	NA	TRBV5-6	TRBJ1-6	CASQWMGALDSPLHF	TGTGCCTCCCAATGGATGGGGGCGTTAGATTCACCCCTCCACTTT
NA	NA	TRBV2	TRBJ2-1	CASTRGSYNEQFF	TGTGCCAGCACCAGGGGCTCCTACAATGAGCAGTTCTTC
NA	NA	TRBV27	TRBJ2-7	CASSLRTGSRDSSYEQYF	TGTGCCAGCAGTTTAAGGACCGGTTCCCGAGACAGCTCCTACGAGCAGTACTTC
NA	TRBD1	TRBV6-5	TRBJ1-6	CATYGGGQPNSPLHF	TGTGCCACCTACGGGGGGGGACAGCCTAATTCACCCCTCCACTTT
NA	TRBD1	TRBV5-1	TRBJ1-4	CASMDTGATNEKLFF	TGCGCCAGCATGGACACAGGGGCAACTAATGAAAAACTGTTTTTT
NA	NA	TRBV5-1	TRBJ1-2	CASSLAGYGRGGYPF	TGCGCCAGCAGCTTGGCCGGTTACGGACGGGGAGGCTACCCCTTC
NA	NA	TRBV15	TRBJ2-3	CATRGQGGTDTQYF	TGTGCCACCAGAGGACAGGGAGGGACAGATACGCAGTATTTT
NA	NA	TRBV28	TRBJ1-2	CASSFFGGYTF	TGTGCCAGCAGTTTTTTCGGGGGCTACACCTTC
once	TRBD1	TRBV2	TRBJ2-2	CASSEVTGPDTGELFF	TGTGCCAGCAGTGAAGTGACAGGGCCGGACACCGGGGAGCTGTTTTTT
NA	NA	TRBV6-4	TRBJ2-1	CASSMTAYNEQFF	TGTGCCAGCAGTATGACAGCCTACAATGAGCAGTTCTTC
NA	NA	TRBV11-2	TRBJ1-6	CASRGWGRENSPLHF	TGTGCCAGCAGGGGGTGGGGCAGAGAGAATTCACCCCTCCACTTT
NA	NA	TRBV6-5	TRBJ1-2	CASSYLGGGDGYTF	TGTGCCAGCAGTTACTTGGGGGGAGGTGATGGCTACACCTTC